This TCR beta chain is from a study of cytomegalovirus exposure and HLA in healthy donors. The PCR ran on 60 Vbeta and 13 Jbeta primers. Generated by immunoSEQ multiplex PCR, the TCRdb table keeps only in-frame clones and is missing some. Among roughly 150,000 clones, roughly 80% were seen once, and the ten largest hold approximately 1.5%. General study points: In vitro testing confirmed a few CMV-associated chains as specific for CMV antigens. TCR beta V- and J-gene trimming was later associated with a missense DCLRE1C variant. Serostatus for CMV was the only available immune exposure information. A later analysis, which compared TCR beta chains of equal frequency, found the HLA-associated ones more clonally expanded.

Germline lookup yields CDR1 LNHDA and CDR2 SQIVND (reference sequence). V lost 0 bases, J lost 8 bases, and 7 bases stayed unmatched. The length of the CDR3 is 15 residues. Worth noting for this clone: Its antigen remains unidentified.

The chain combines TRBV19 with TRBJ2-4; TRBD2 aligns across 7 bases. Sequenced: PBMCs. The receptor was derived from a male donor in good health and CMV-seronegative. The CDR3 coding sequence is TGTGCCAGTAGTATAGATCGGACTAGTGGGTACATTCAGTACTTC. Translated, it gives CASSIDRTSGYIQYF.